What follows describes a single T cell receptor (beta chain). The antigen is undetermined. With 60 Vbeta and 13 Jbeta primers, the PCR was carried out. Method: immunoSEQ multiplex PCR; TCRdb's copy keeps in-frame clones and lacks some. The data hold around 37,000 clones, with approximately 81% observed a single time. Germline CDR1 and CDR2: SGHRS and YFSETQ. Trimming removed 4 bases from V and 7 bases from J, with 12 bases in between. This CDR3 is built from 14 residues. This sample was taken from a study of cytomegalovirus exposure and HLA in healthy donors. Whole-study results and caveats: According to an earlier analysis, most TCR beta V segments yielded productive rearrangements about 90% or about 30% of the time. Later analysis identified a missense DCLRE1C variant that was linked to TCR beta V- and J-gene trimming.

The donors gave bone marrow, and they were healthy. The clonotype originates from a man in his fifties in good health and CMV-seronegative. The chain employs TRBV5-1 and TRBJ1-6, with unresolved D. Sequenced sample: PBMCs. The CDR3 is CASSLDYGNSPLHF. In nucleotides, the CDR3 is TGCGCCAGCAGCCTTGACTATGGCAATTCACCCCTCCACTTT.